This T cell receptor (beta chain) was recovered during a study of response to subunit inactivated influenza vaccine (dated by TCRdb to the late 2010s). With respect to the entire study: The study used deep quantitative T cell receptor repertoire profiling to track responses to a trivalent subunit inactivated influenza vaccine. General findings and caveats noted by the study authors: It was suggested by the authors that each seasonal influenza vaccination may recruit only a limited number of new T cells.

The library was made by RT-PCR. TCRdb records Illumina HiSeq 2500 as the sequencer. Through fastp at Q25 and MiXCR, TCRdb rebuilt clones from the public reads, retaining in-frame beta chains. Rows merge per CDR3 protein into single entries with the most common DNA and genes. This sample comprises around 710,000 distinct CDR3 sequences, approximately 15% of them detected only once. The top ten hold around 7.3% of the sample. As regards this clonotype: Its antigen is still unknown. No base quality information exists; no much larger clone differs at one position.

Ends trimmed: V by 5 bases, J by 5 bases; bases unmatched to a gene: 11. Looking up the germline V gene yields CDR1 SGHDN and CDR2 FVKESK. From its cysteine to its phenylalanine, the CDR3 spans 18 amino acids. Kept here is only the CDR3 DNA, which spans 54 bases and is read in frame from base 1. The origin of this receptor is a man over 45 who received an inactivated influenza vaccine. Donor details come from another sample of the same person, matched by shared clones. This chain joins TRBV14 to TRBJ2-5, with TRBD2 identical over 16 junction bases. Sequencing was performed on PBMCs from blood, taken 14 to 15 days before vaccination. In nucleotide form, the sequence is TGTGCCAGCAGCTCGCCGGGACTAGCGGGGGGGCGGTTGGAGACCCAGTACTTC. The translation is CASSSPGLAGGRLETQYF.